Each of the 8 T cell receptor beta chains below was sequenced from the same sample in a study of blood T cells in healthy people across ages. A second PCR of roughly 6 to 12 cycles used a sample-barcoded 5' primer and a J-beta primer mix. MiXCR was run by TCRdb on the 5' RACE reads, yielding one entry per CDR3 protein. The data contain fewer than 2,000,000 distinct CDR3 sequences, about 39% of them singletons. The sample taken for sequencing was blood. The source is a human donor in good health.

This rearrangement joins TRBV6-1 to TRBJ2-5, with D possibly being TRBD1 (6 bases). The J call may be wrong; the DNA end is better matched by TRBJ2-7. The CDR3 consists of 14 residues. Germline V gene lookup returns CDR1 MNHNS and CDR2 SASEGT. This CDR3 is CASNPQSRGYEQYF. CDR3 in DNA: TGTGCCAGCAATCCCCAGTCCAGGGGATACGAGCAGTACTTC.

The chain couples TRBV14 to TRBJ2-1; D is undetermined. Trimming took off 0 bases at V and 12 bases at J, with 12 bases between the two ends. The CDR3 sequence is 13 residues long. Germline CDR1 and CDR2: SGHDN and FVKESK. The CDR3 loop is CASSQDLRAGQFF. CDR3 sequence (DNA): TGTGCCAGCAGCCAAGACTTAAGGGCCGGGCAGTTCTTC.

This clonotype was seen a few times. This chain joins TRBV5-5 and TRBJ2-3, with D possibly called TRBD1 or TRBD2 (5 bases each). Per germline, CDR1 SGHKS and CDR2 YYEKEE (reference sequence). There are 15 residues in the CDR3. The V gene lost 0 bases and the J gene lost 1 base, with 9 bases spanning the gap. The CDR3 nucleotides are TGTGCCAGCAGCTTGGACGGGGCGGGCACAGATACGCAGTATTTT. It yields the protein CASSLDGAGTDTQYF.

This clonotype was recorded at least ten times. This chain connects TRBV6-6 to TRBJ2-7, with 8 positions matching TRBD2. Trimming at V came to 6 bases and at J to 4 bases, leaving 8 bases not matched to a gene. CDR3 length equals 14 residues. The germline gives CDR1 MNHNY, CDR2 SVGAGI (reference sequence). The CDR3, as DNA: TGTGCCAGCAGACCCAGCGGGGGAGGGTACGAGCAGTACTTC. This gives the protein CASRPSGGGYEQYF.

This clonotype was found a few times. This chain connects TRBV4-3 to TRBJ1-4; D unclear. The CDR3 runs to 15 residues. Germline-derived CDR1 and CDR2 are LGHNA and YSLEER. V lost 4 bases to trimming and J lost 3 bases, with 12 bases between them. CDR3 protein: CASSRLGEANEKLFF. CDR3 in DNA: TGCGCCAGCAGCCGTCTCGGGGAAGCTAATGAAAAACTGTTTTTT.

V and J are TRBV29-1 and TRBJ1-1, with D perhaps TRBD1 (6 bases). Germline loops: CDR1 SQVTM, CDR2 ANQGSEA. Between the trimmed V and J ends, which lost 3 bases and 4 bases, there was a span of 15 bases. This CDR3 comprises 14 residues. The CDR3 region is CSVEVPGAVTEAFF. DNA of the CDR3: TGCAGCGTTGAGGTCCCAGGGGCAGTCACTGAAGCTTTCTTT.

The J gene is TRBJ1-5, the V gene TRBV9, with D perhaps matching TRBD1 (6 bases). CDR3 length equals 15 residues. V lost 0 bases to trimming and J lost 4 bases, with 11 bases between them. CDR1 SGDLS and CDR2 YYNGEE come from the germline V gene. CDR3 sequence reads: CASSVEGGSNQPQHF. The CDR3 DNA follows: TGTGCCAGCAGCGTAGAGGGGGGGAGTAATCAGCCCCAGCATTTT.

The chain has TRBV7-2 and TRBJ1-1; 7 nucleotides agree with TRBD1. Trimming cost V 6 bases and J 5 bases; bases outside gene matches: 18. Germline loops: CDR1 SGHTA, CDR2 FQGNSA. This CDR3 is built from 17 residues. CDR3 in DNA: TGTGCCAGCAGTTTTACCCTTCCGGGCTCAGGGGGGACTGAAGCTTTCTTT. Residues: CASSFTLPGSGGTEAFF.